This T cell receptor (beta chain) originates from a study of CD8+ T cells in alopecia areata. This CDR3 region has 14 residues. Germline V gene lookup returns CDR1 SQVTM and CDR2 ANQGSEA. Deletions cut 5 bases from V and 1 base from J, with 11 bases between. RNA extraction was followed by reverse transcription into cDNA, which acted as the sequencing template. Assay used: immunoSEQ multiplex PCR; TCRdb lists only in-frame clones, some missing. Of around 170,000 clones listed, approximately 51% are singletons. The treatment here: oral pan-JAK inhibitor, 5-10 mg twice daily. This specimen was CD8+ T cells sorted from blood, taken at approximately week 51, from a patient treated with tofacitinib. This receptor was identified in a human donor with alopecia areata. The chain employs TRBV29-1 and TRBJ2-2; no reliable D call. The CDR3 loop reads CSVLDRMNTGELFF. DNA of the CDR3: TGCAGCGTTCTGGACCGTATGAACACCGGGGAGCTGTTTTTT.